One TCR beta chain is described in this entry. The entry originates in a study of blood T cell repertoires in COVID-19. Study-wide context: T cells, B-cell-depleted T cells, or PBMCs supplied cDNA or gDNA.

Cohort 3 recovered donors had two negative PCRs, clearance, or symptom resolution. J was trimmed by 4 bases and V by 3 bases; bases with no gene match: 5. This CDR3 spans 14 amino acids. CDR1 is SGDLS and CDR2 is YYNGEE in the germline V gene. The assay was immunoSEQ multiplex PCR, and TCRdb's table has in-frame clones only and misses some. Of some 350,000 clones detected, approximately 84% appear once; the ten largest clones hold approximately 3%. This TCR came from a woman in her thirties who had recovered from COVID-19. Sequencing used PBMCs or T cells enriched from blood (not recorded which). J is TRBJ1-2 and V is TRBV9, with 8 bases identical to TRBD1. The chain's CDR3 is CASSAGTGVYGYTF. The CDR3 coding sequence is TGTGCCAGCAGCGCCGGGACAGGTGTCTATGGCTACACCTTC. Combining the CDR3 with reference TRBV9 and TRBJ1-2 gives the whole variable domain DSGVTQTPKHLITATGQRVTLRCSPRSGDLSVYWYQQSLDQGLQFLIQYYNGEERAKGNILERFSAQQFPDLHSELNLSSLELGDSALYFCASSAGTGVYGYTFGSGTRLTVV.